Presented here are 6 T cell receptor beta chains from one specimen sequenced in a study of CD8 T cells in ankylosing spondylitis. TCRdb re-analysed the 5' RACE reads in MiXCR, keeping a single row per CDR3 protein. Counted here are 250,000 to 400,000 distinct CDR3 sequences, roughly 10% occurring once; the ten biggest clones make up around 8.4%. Sequenced: blood, either unsorted or a sorted T cell fraction (not recorded which). These receptors came from a female donor with ankylosing spondylitis or in good health (not recorded which).

This clonotype was recorded many times. The V call is TRBV9, the J call TRBJ1-1; D possibly corresponds to TRBD1 (5 bases). The CDR3 sequence is 15 residues long. CDR1 is SGDLS, CDR2 YYNGEE, per germline. V dropped 4 bases and J dropped 0 bases, with 13 bases sitting between them. The CDR3 sequence is CASSPGVALNTEAFF. The CDR3 nucleotides are TGTGCCAGCAGCCCGGGGGTCGCCTTGAACACTGAAGCTTTCTTT.

This clonotype was counted many times. The rearrangement links TRBV20-1 to TRBJ2-3, with TRBD2 matching over 11 bases. The V and J ends lost 4 bases and 5 bases, in that order; junction bases with no gene match: 5. The CDR3 extends over 14 amino acids. Germline V gene sequence: CDR1 DFQATT, CDR2 SNEGSKA (reference sequence). This CDR3 reads CSATGTSGIDTQYF. CDR3 DNA: TGCAGTGCTACCGGGACTAGCGGAATAGATACGCAGTATTTT.

This clonotype was seen many times. V gene TRBV5-6 combines with J gene TRBJ2-1; the match to TRBD2 covers 10 bases. The CDR3 loop spans 16 amino acids. J was trimmed by 7 bases and V by 0 bases; bases with no gene match: 7. The germline V gene encodes CDR1 SGHDT and CDR2 YYEEEE. The CDR3 DNA follows: TGTGCCAGCAGCTTGGCGGCTAGCGGGAGTCTAAATGAGCAGTTCTTC. Amino acids: CASSLAASGSLNEQFF.

The V and J genes are TRBV5-6 and TRBJ2-5, with 10 positions matching TRBD2. The trim removed 3 bases at V and 1 base at J, leaving 6 bases unmatched. The CDR3 is 16 amino acids. Germline CDR1 and CDR2: SGHDT and YYEEEE. The CDR3 DNA sequence: TGTGCCAGCAGCTACATAGCGGGGGGCATCCAAGAGACCCAGTACTTC. As protein: CASSYIAGGIQETQYF.

This clonotype occurred a few times. The V and J genes are TRBV20-1 and TRBJ2-1; 8 bases match TRBD2. Germline V CDR1 and CDR2: DFQATT, SNEGSKA (reference sequence). Germline trimming cut 5 bases from V and 0 bases from J; bases unmatched to any gene: 6. This CDR3 has 15 residues. The CDR3 DNA reads as TGCAGTGCTGGGGGACTAGAGGTCTCCTACAATGAGCAGTTCTTC. Protein: CSAGGLEVSYNEQFF.

The sample holds many counts of this clonotype. The CDR3 DNA follows: TGCAGTGCTAGAGATCGAGGGCTAGCGGGATTCCGGAATCTTTCGAGCTCCTACAATGAGCAGTTCTTC. Translation: CSARDRGLAGFRNLSSSYNEQFF. The chain is built from TRBV20-1 and TRBJ2-1, with TRBD2 matching 9 bases. From germline, CDR1 is DFQATT and CDR2 SNEGSKA (reference sequence). The V and J ends lost 0 bases and 0 bases, in that order; junction bases with no gene match: 24. The CDR3 loop spans 23 amino acids.